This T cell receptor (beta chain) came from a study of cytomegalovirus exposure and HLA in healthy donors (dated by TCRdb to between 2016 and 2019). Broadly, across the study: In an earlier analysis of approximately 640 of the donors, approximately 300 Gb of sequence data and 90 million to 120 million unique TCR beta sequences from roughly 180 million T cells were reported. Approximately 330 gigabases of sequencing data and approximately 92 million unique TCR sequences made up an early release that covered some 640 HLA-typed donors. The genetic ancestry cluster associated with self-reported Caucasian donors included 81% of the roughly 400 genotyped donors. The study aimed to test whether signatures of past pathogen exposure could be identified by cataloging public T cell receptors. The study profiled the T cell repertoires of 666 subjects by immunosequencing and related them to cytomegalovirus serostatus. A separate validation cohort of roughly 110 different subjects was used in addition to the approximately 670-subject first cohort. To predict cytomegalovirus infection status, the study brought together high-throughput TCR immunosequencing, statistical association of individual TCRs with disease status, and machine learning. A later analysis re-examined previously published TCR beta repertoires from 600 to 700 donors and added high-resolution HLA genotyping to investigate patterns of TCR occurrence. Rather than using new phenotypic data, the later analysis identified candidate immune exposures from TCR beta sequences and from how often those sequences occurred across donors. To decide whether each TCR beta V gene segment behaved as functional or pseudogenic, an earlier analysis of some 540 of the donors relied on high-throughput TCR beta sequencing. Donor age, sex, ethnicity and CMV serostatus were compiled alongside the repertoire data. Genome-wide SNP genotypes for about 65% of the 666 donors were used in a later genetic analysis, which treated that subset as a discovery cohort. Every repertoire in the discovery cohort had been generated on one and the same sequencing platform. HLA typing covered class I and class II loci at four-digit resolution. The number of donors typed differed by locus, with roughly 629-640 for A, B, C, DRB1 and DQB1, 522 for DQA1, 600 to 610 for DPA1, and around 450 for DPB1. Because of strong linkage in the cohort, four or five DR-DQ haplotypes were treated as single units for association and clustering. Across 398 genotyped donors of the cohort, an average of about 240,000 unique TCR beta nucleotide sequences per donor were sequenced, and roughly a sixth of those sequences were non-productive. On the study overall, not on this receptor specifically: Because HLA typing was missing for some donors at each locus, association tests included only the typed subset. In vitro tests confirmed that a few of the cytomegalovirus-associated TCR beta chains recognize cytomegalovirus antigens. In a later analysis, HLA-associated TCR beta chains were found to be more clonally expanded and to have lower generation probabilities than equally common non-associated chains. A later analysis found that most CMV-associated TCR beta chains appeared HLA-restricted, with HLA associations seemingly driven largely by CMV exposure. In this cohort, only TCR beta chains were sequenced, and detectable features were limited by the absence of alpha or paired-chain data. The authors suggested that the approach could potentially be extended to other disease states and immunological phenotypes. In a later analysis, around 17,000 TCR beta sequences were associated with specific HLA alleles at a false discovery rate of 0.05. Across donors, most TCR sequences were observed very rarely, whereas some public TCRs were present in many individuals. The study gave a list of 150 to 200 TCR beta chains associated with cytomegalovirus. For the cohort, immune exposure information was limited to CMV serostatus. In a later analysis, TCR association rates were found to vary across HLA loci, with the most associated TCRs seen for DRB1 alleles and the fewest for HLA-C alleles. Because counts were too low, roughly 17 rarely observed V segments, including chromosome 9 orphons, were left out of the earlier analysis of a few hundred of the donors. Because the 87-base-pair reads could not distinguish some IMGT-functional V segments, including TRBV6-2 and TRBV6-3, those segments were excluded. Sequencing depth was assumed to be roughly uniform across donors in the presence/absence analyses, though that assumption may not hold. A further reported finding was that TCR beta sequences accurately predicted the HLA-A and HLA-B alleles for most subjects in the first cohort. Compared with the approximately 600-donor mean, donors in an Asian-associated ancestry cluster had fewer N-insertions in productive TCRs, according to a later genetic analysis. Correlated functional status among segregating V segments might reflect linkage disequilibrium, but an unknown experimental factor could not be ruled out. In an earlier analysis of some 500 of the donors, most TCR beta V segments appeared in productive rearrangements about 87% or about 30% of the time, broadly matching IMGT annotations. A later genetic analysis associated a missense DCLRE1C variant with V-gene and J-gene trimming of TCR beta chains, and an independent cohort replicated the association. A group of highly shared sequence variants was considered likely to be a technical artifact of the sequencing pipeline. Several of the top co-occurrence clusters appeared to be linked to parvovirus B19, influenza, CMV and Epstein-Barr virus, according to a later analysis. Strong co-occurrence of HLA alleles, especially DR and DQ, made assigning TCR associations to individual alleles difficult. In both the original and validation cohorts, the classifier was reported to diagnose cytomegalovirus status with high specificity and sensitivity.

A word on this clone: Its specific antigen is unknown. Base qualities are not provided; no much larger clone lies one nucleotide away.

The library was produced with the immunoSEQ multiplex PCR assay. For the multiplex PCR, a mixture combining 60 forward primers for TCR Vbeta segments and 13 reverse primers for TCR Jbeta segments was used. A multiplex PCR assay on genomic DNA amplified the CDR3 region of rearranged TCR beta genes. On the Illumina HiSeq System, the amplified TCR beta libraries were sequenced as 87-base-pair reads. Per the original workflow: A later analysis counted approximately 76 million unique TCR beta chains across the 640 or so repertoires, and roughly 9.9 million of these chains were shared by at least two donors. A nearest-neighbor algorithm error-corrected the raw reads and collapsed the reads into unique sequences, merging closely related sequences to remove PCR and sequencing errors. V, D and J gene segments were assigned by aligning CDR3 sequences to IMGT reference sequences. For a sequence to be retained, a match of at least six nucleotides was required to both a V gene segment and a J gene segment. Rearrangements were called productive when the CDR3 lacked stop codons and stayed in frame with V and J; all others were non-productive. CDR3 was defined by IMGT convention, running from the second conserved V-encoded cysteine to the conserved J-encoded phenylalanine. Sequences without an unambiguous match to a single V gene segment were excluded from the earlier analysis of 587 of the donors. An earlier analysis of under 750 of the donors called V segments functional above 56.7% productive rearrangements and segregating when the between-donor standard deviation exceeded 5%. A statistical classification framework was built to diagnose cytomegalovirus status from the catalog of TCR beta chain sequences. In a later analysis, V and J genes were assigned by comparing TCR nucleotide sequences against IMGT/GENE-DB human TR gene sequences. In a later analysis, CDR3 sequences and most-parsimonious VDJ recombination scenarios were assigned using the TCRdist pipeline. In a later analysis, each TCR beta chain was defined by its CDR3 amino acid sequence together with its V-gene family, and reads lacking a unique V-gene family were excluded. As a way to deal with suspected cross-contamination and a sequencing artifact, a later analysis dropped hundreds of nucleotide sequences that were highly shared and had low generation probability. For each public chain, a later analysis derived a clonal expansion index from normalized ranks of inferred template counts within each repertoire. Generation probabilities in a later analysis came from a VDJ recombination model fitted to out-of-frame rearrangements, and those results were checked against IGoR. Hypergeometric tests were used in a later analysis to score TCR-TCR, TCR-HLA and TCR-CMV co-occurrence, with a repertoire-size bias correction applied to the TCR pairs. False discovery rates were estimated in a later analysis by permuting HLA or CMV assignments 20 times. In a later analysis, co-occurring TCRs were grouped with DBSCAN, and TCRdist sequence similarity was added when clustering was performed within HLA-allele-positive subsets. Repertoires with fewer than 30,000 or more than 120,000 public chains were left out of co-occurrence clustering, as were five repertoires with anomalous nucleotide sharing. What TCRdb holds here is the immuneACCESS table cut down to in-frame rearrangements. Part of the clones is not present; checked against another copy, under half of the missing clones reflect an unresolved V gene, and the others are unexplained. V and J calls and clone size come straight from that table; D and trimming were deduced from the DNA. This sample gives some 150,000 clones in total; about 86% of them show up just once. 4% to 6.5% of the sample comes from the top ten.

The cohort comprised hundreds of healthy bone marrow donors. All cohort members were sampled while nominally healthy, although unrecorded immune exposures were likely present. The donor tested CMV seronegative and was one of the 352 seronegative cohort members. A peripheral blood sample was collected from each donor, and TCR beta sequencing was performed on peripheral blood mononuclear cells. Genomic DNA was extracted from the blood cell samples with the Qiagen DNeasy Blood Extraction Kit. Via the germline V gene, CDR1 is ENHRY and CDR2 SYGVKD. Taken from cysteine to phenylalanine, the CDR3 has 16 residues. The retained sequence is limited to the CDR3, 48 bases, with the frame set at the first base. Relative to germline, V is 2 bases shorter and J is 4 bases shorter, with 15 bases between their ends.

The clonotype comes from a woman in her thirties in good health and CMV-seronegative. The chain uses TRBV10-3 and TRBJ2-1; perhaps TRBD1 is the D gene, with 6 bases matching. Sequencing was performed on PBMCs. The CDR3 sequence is CAISELGKRGYNEQFF. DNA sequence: TGTGCCATCAGTGAGCTTGGGAAAAGGGGGTACAATGAGCAGTTCTTC.